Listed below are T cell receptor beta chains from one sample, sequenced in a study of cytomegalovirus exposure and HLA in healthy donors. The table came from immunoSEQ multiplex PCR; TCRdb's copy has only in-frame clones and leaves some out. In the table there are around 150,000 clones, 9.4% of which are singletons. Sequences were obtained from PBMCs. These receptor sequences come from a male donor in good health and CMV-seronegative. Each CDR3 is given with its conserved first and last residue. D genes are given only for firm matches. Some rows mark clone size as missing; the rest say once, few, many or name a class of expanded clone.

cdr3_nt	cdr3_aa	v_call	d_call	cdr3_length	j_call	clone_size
TGTGCCAGCAGCTCGGGACAGGGAAACACCGGGGAGCTGTTTTTT	CASSSGQGNTGELFF	TRBV7-9	TRBD1	15	TRBJ2-2	few
TGTGCCAGCAGCAAAGAGTACAGGGGTCATAGGCCCCAGCATTTT	CASSKEYRGHRPQHF	TRBV21-1	.	15	TRBJ1-5	few
TGTGCCAGCAGGGGGGCCCCCTGTCCATGGAGCAATCAGCCCCAGCATTTT	CASRGAPCPWSNQPQHF	TRBV9	.	17	TRBJ1-5	.
TGTGCCATCTCCAGAGGAGCGGAGCTCTACGAGCAGTACTTC	CAISRGAELYEQYF	TRBV10-3	.	14	TRBJ2-7	.
TGTGCCAGCAGCTTAGAGTCGGTGGGCACAGATACGCAGTATTTT	CASSLESVGTDTQYF	TRBV7-2	.	15	TRBJ2-3	.
TGTGCCAGCAGTCCCTACACGGGTTGGACAGATACGCAGTATTTT	CASSPYTGWTDTQYF	TRBV28	.	15	TRBJ2-3	few
TGTGCCAGCAGCCTAGACAGGGGCGGAACTGAAGCTTTCTTT	CASSLDRGGTEAFF	TRBV7-3	TRBD1	14	TRBJ1-1	few
TGTGCCAGCAGCTTAGGGACAGCCTCTGGAAACACCATATATTTT	CASSLGTASGNTIYF	TRBV7-2	.	15	TRBJ1-3	few
TGTGCCAGCAGTTTGAAGGGGGGGACTGAAGCTTTCTTT	CASSLKGGTEAFF	TRBV6-1	.	13	TRBJ1-1	few
TGTGCCAGCAGCCCAGCATACGGGCAGGGCTATGGCTACACCTTC	CASSPAYGQGYGYTF	TRBV5-5	.	15	TRBJ1-2	.
TGTGCCAGCAGTGAGGGACTAGCGGGGGGGTACAATGAGCAGTTCTTC	CASSEGLAGGYNEQFF	TRBV2	TRBD2	16	TRBJ2-1	few
TGTGCCATCCCCCAAGGGACAGAGAACACCGGGGAGCTGTTTTTT	CAIPQGTENTGELFF	TRBV10-3	TRBD1	15	TRBJ2-2	.
TGCGCCAGCAGCCCAGCTAGATGGGCCGGGGAGCTGTTTTTT	CASSPARWAGELFF	TRBV5-1	.	14	TRBJ2-2	.